This T cell receptor beta chain comes out of a study of blood T cell repertoires in COVID-19 (dated by TCRdb to the early 2020s). The study in broad terms: The collaborator samples originated in the United States, Italy and Spain and spanned the acute and convalescent phases of COVID-19. The samples were drawn from two sources: the first 160 participants of the ongoing ImmuneRACE study, and 950 to 1,500 subjects contributed by 6 global collaborators. The dataset comprised deeply sampled blood TCRbeta repertoires from subjects exposed to, actively infected with, or recovered from COVID-19. HLA class I and class II types, where available, came from metadata supplied by the sample provider rather than from assay-based typing. The material from the prospective study consisted of cDNA or gDNA derived from T cells, B-cell-depleted T cells, or PBMCs. A de-identified subject ID, COVID-19 status, age in years and sex were almost always included in the sample metadata. The repertoires were released in a freely available public database intended as a resource for research on the immune response to SARS-CoV-2.

The CDR1 and CDR2 encoded by the germline V gene are SGHTA and FQGNSA. The CDR3 starts with the cysteine, ends with the phenylalanine, and has 13 residues. Of the read, only the CDR3 DNA is kept; its 39 bases are in frame from base 1. At the junction V is shortened by 5 bases and J by 1 base; bases outside the gene matches: 1. The collaborating institutions used their own protocols to collect whole blood in K2EDTA tubes. For TCRbeta analysis, collaborator samples were shipped as frozen whole blood, as isolated PBMCs, or as DNA extracted from either sample type. About this clone itself: The target of this receptor is not known. Within one base of it there is no much larger clone, and no base qualities were kept.

Findings and caveats that apply to the study as a whole: How much clinical and demographic metadata was included differed by source and by participant, and the metadata was provided uncurated.

TCRbeta CDR3 regions were amplified from genomic DNA using the immunoSEQ Assay, a bias-controlled multiplex PCR. As for how the authors treated the data: The number of nucleated cells in each sample was estimated from the amplification of reference gene primers within the assay. To quantify the absolute abundance of each unique TCRbeta CDR3 rearrangement, sequence reads were collapsed and filtered. For each sample, productive Simpson clonality was calculated as the square root of Simpson's diversity index across productive rearrangements. TCRdb re-hosts the immuneACCESS table, in-frame sequences only. Its copies lack some clones; in the studies checked, an unresolved V gene accounts for under half of them, and the cause for the rest is not known. V, J and clone size were drawn from that table, and D and trimming were deduced from the DNA. The sample table lists about 490,000 clones, 80% to 90% of them with a count of one. About 3% of the sample goes to the ten largest clones.

The sequenced sample consisted of peripheral blood. The sequence was obtained from a human donor in a cohort sampled during active COVID-19. The sequence is built from TRBV7-2 and TRBJ1-1; a stretch of 7 junction bases matches TRBD1. The DNA sequence is given as TGTGCCAGCAGCAGACAGGGGAACACTGAAGCTTTCTTT. The encoded protein is CASSRQGNTEAFF.